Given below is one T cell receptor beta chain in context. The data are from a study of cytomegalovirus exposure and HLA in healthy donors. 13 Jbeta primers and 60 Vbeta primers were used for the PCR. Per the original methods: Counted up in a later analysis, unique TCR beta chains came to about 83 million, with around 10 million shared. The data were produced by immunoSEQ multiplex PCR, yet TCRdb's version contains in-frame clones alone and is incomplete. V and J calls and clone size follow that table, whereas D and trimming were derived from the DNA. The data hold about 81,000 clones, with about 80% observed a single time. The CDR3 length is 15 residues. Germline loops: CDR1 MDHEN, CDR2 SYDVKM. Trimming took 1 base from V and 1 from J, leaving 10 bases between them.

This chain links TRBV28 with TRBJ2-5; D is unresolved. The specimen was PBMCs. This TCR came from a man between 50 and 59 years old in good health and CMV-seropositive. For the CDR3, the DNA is TGTGCCAGCAGTTTATTATCCGACTCCCAAGAGACCCAGTACTTC. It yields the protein CASSLLSDSQETQYF.